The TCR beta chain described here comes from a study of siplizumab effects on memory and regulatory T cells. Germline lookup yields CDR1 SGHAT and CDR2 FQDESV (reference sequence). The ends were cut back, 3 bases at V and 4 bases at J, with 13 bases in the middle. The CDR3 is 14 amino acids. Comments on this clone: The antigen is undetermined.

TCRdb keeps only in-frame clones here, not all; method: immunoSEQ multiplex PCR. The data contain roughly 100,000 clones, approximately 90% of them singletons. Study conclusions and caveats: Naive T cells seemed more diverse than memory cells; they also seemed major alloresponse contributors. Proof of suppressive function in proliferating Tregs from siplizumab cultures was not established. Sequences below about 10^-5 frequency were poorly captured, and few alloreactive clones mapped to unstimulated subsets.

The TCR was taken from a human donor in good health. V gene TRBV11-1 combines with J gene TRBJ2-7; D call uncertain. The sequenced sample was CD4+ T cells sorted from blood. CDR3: CASSLGRIVYEQYF. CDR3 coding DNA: TGTGCCAGCAGCTTGGGAAGAATTGTATACGAGCAGTACTTC. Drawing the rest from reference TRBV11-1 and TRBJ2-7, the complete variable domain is EAEVAQSPRYKITEKSQAVAFWCDPISGHATLYWYRQILGQGPELLVQFQDESVVDDSQLPKDRFSAERLKGVDSTLKIQPAELGDSAMYLCASSLGRIVYEQYFGPGTRLTVT.